Shown below are 2 T cell receptor beta chains from a single sample sequenced in a study of a mutant IDH1 vaccine in newly diagnosed glioma. Their antigens remain unidentified. The time point: week 23, last vaccination. Doses comprised 300 ug of mutant IDH1 20-mer peptide each, plus topical imiquimod. The protocol was immunoSEQ multiplex PCR, while the TCRdb copy is restricted to in-frame clones and leaves out a portion. The repertoire holds 9,500 to 12,000 clones, approximately 88% seen once, with approximately 5.2% in the top ten. The sequencing used PBMCs, collected from a glioma patient whose treatment included an IDH1 peptide vaccine. These receptors came from a woman aged 40 to 50 with glioma. Some clones in this sample may be carry-over from other donors' samples.

This chain uses TRBV30 with TRBJ1-5; 9 bases fit TRBD1. Germline values: CDR1 GTSNPN, CDR2 SVGIG (reference sequence). Trimming removed 2 bases from V and 5 bases from J; junction bases left unmatched: 7. The CDR3 runs to 15 residues. DNA of the CDR3: TGTGCCTGGAGTCCACCGGGACAGGGACATCAGCCCCAGCATTTT. It is translated as CAWSPPGQGHQPQHF.

CDR3: CASSDLLGAQETQYF. The CDR3 DNA reads as TGTGCCAGCAGTGATCTCCTGGGGGCTCAAGAGACCCAGTACTTC. V is TRBV6-1 and J is TRBJ2-5, with a possible D match to TRBD1 (6 bases). In germline, CDR1 is MNHNS, CDR2 SASEGT. The CDR3 length is 15 residues. With 3 bases removed from V and 2 bases from J, the gap between germline ends came to 13 bases.